These 19 T cell receptor beta chains share one sample of origin, sequenced in a study of read filtering for tumor transcriptome and immune sequencing. Molecular barcoded adaptors covering alpha/delta and beta/gamma chains were used on 400 ng RNA. One entry per CDR3 protein, called by TCRdb with MiXCR from the reads. Among approximately 6,100 distinct CDR3 sequences listed, around 24% were seen once. The sequenced sample was a population of CD138-negative cells sorted from bone marrow. The receptors come from a donor at least 40 years old with multiple myeloma.

Ten or more counts support this clonotype. V gene TRBV28 combines with J gene TRBJ1-1; D remains unclear. This CDR3 region has 13 residues. Per germline, CDR1 MDHEN and CDR2 SYDVKM. Trimming pared 6 bases from V and 2 bases from J, leaving 10 bases between. The CDR3 is CASSKDLNTEAFF. The CDR3 DNA reads TGTGCCAGCAGCAAGGACCTAAACACTGAAGCTTTCTTT.

Many counts were recorded for this clonotype. The gene calls are TRBV7-2 and TRBJ2-5; D is perhaps TRBD1 (6 bases). The V gene's germline CDR1 is SGHTA and CDR2 FQGNSA. The CDR3 spans 16 residues. V was trimmed by 1 base and J by 5 bases, leaving 17 bases between them. The CDR3 loop reads CASSLGAPGDGETQYF. CDR3 sequence (DNA): TGTGCCAGCAGCTTAGGGGCCCCAGGGGACGGCGAGACCCAGTACTTC.

Many counts were recorded for this clonotype. The chain employs TRBV20-1 and TRBJ2-7; TRBD2 matches 9 bases. V was clipped by 4 bases and J by 4 bases; unmatched bases: 8. Germline V CDR1 and CDR2: DFQATT, SNEGSKA (reference sequence). This CDR3 comprises 14 residues. CDR3 bases: TGCAGTGCTATAAACCCGACTAGCGGTTACGAGCAGTACTTC. Protein sequence: CSAINPTSGYEQYF.

This clonotype has at least ten counts. The rearrangement uses TRBV7-8 and TRBJ2-1; TRBD1 might be the D (6 bases). CDR1 is SGHVS, CDR2 FQNEAQ, per germline. Trimming left V 5 bases short and J 6 bases short, with 14 bases between. There are 14 residues in the CDR3. The CDR3 loop reads CASSPREGVNEQFF. CDR3 in DNA: TGTGCCAGCAGCCCTAGAGAGGGGGTCAATGAGCAGTTCTTC.

This clonotype is termed medium-sized (0.01 to 0.1%). The chain uses TRBV10-3 and TRBJ2-1; possible D gene TRBD1, 5 bases. The CDR3 is 13 residues long. Looked up from germline, CDR1 is ENHRY and CDR2 is SYGVKD. Trimming pared 6 bases from V and 2 bases from J, leaving 8 bases between. The CDR3 region has the DNA TGTGCCATCAGCGGACAAACCTACAATGAGCAGTTCTTC. It codes for CAISGQTYNEQFF.

This clonotype ranks as medium-sized (0.01 to 0.1%). This chain joins TRBV20-1 and TRBJ2-1, with TRBD2 matching 7 bases. Germline values: CDR1 DFQATT, CDR2 SNEGSKA (reference sequence). The CDR3 totals 12 residues. V shed 5 bases and J 7 bases; nucleotides not matched to a gene: 5. This CDR3 reads CSARGGGNEQFF. Here the CDR3 DNA reads TGCAGTGCTCGTGGGGGAGGGAATGAGCAGTTCTTC.

This clonotype was observed many times. No conserved phenylalanine or tryptophan ends this CDR3, so it is likely a read error. The chain employs TRBV30 and TRBJ2-1, with 7 bases fitting TRBD1. The CDR3 consists of 14 residues. V lost 8 bases and J lost 4; bases outside the gene matches: 11. Germline V CDR1 and CDR2: GTSNPN, SVGIG (reference sequence). CDR3 nucleotide sequence: TGTGCCGCCCAAGGGGGCGCTTCGTACAATGAGCAGTTCCTC. Its protein is CAAQGGASYNEQFL.

This clonotype is medium-sized (0.01 to 0.1%) in the sample. The chain has TRBV4-1 and TRBJ2-1, with D tentatively TRBD2 (6 bases). Between the trimmed V and J ends, which lost 1 base and 7 bases, there was a span of 8 bases. CDR3 size: 13 residues. CDR1 MGHRA and CDR2 YSYEKL come from the germline V gene. CDR3 nucleotides: TGCGCCAGCAGCCAAGGCGGGAAGAATGAGCAGTTCTTC. Translating it yields CASSQGGKNEQFF.

This clonotype has a count of ten or more. V gene TRBV4-2 combines with J gene TRBJ1-1; D may be TRBD1 (6 bases). The CDR3 is made up of 14 amino acids. V was shortened by 4 bases and J by 4 bases, with 13 bases between the two germline ends. Germline CDR1 is LGHNA and CDR2 is YNFKEQ. This chain's CDR3 is CASSRSEGGTEAFF. The CDR3 nucleotides read TGTGCCAGCAGCCGCTCCGAGGGGGGCACTGAAGCTTTCTTT.

This clonotype showed up many times. This chain joins TRBV4-3 and TRBJ2-3, with TRBD1 identical over 7 bases. V lost 0 bases, J lost 6 bases, and 9 bases stayed unmatched. The length of the CDR3 is 16 residues. Germline V gene sequence: CDR1 LGHNA, CDR2 YSLEER. The CDR3 spells CASSQEAVEGADTQYF. For the CDR3, the DNA is TGCGCCAGCAGCCAAGAGGCGGTTGAGGGGGCGGATACGCAGTATTTT.

The rearrangement joins TRBV6-2 or TRBV6-3 to TRBJ2-5; possible D gene TRBD1, 6 bases. Trimming cost V 0 bases and J 6 bases, with 17 bases left between them. Germline loops: CDR1 MNHEY, CDR2 SVGEGT. The CDR3 contains 16 residues. The CDR3 spells CASSYSGKGVMKTQYF. Written as DNA, the CDR3 is TGTGCCAGCAGTTACTCAGGGAAGGGGGTAATGAAGACCCAGTACTTC.

This clonotype has at least ten counts. V and J are TRBV30 and TRBJ2-7; a weak D match, TRBD1 (5 bases). The V end lost 0 bases, the J end lost 2 bases, and 8 bases lay between the germline ends. This CDR3 comprises 13 residues. Germline loops: CDR1 GTSNPN, CDR2 SVGIG (reference sequence). The CDR3 DNA reads TGTGCCTGGAGTGTACAGGCAGCCTACGAGCAGTACTTC. Translation: CAWSVQAAYEQYF. The variable domain in full, with the rest retrieved from reference TRBV30 and TRBJ2-7, is SQTIHQWPATLVQPVGSPLSLECTVEGTSNPNLYWYRQAAGRGLQLLFYSVGIGQISSEVPQNLSASRPQDRQFILSSKKLLLSDSGFYLCAWSVQAAYEQYFGPGTRLTVT.

Only one count was recorded for this clonotype. A much larger clone differs by one base, so this may be a read error. J is TRBJ2-3 and V is TRBV7-2, with 9 nucleotides matching TRBD1. This CDR3 is built from 14 residues. The germline CDR1 and CDR2 sequences are SGHTA and FQGNSA. The DNA of the CDR3 is TGTGCCGGCAGACAGGGGGGTTTGGGAGATACGCAGTATTTT. Its translation: CAGRQGGLGDTQYF.

This clonotype was observed a handful of times. The chain uses TRBV18 and TRBJ1-1; no firm D call. The V and J ends lost 1 base and 4 bases respectively, with 7 bases between them. There are 13 residues in the CDR3. Germline V lookup: CDR1 KGHSH, CDR2 LQKENI. CDR3 protein: CASSPQGGTEAFF. In DNA, the CDR3 is TGTGCCAGCTCACCACAGGGCGGCACTGAAGCTTTCTTT.

This clonotype has a handful of counts. A single base separates this from a much larger clone, so it may be a read error. The chain recombines TRBV7-2 with TRBJ1-1, with TRBD1 as a possible D gene (6 bases). This CDR3 has 15 amino acids. Germline V gene sequence: CDR1 SGHTA, CDR2 FQGNSA. The DNA of the CDR3 is TGTGCCAGCAACCCTCTCGGGGGGCGCGGAACTGTAGCTTTCTTT. It translates to CASNPLGGRGTVAFF.

This clonotype turned up a few times. Only one base separates this from a far larger clonotype, so it likely reflects a read error. The chain is built from TRBV12-3 or TRBV12-4 and TRBJ1-2; no clear D. This CDR3 is built from 12 residues. The CDR3 is CASSSANYGYNF. Written as DNA, the CDR3 is TGTGCCAGCAGTTCGGCTAACTATGGCTACAACTTC.

By sample share, this clonotype is medium-sized. The chain uses TRBV28 and TRBJ2-1, with TRBD2 matching over 12 bases. The J segment lost 10 bases and the V segment lost 2 bases, leaving 6 bases of the junction unmatched. This CDR3 has 15 residues. The germline CDR1 and CDR2 sequences are MDHEN and SYDVKM. The CDR3 nucleotides read TGTGCCAGCAGTTTACCTAGCGGGAGGGCCGAGGAGCAGTTCTTC. Protein sequence: CASSLPSGRAEEQFF.

This clonotype was observed many times. The chain couples TRBV4-1 to TRBJ2-1, with D perhaps TRBD2 (5 bases). V was cut by 0 bases and J by 5 bases, with 14 bases left in between. From germline, CDR1 is MGHRA and CDR2 YSYEKL. The CDR3 has 16 amino acids. CDR3 loop: CASSQDPGRKNNEQFF. CDR3 DNA sequence: TGCGCCAGCAGCCAAGATCCGGGGAGAAAAAACAATGAGCAGTTCTTC.

The genes are TRBV5-5 and TRBJ2-2; D is possibly TRBD1 or TRBD2 (5 bases each). Germline loops: CDR1 SGHKS, CDR2 YYEKEE (reference sequence). The V gene lost 6 bases and the J gene lost 12 bases, with 24 bases spanning the gap. The CDR3 loop spans 15 amino acids. The CDR3 loop is CASTLWDVPARKLFF. In nucleotides, the CDR3 is TGTGCCAGCACCCTATGGGACGTTCCAGCCCGGAAGCTGTTTTTT.